This passage covers 27 T cell receptor beta chains from one sample sequenced in a study of a mutant IDH1 vaccine in newly diagnosed glioma. The protocol was immunoSEQ multiplex PCR, while the TCRdb copy is restricted to in-frame clones and leaves out a portion. The sample lists tens of thousands of clones, roughly 80% seen once, with roughly 7.1% in the top ten. Sample time point: baseline, week 1 (first vaccination visit). Treatment given: pre-vaccination baseline after standard-of-care therapy. Here the sequenced sample was PBMCs, taken from a glioma patient treated with radiotherapy, temozolomide or both. The origin of the receptors is a woman aged 50 to 60 with glioma.

The chain carries TRBV27 and TRBJ1-2; D might be TRBD1 (5 bases). V was cut by 6 bases and J by 5 bases, with 13 bases left in between. This CDR3 has 13 amino acids. The germline CDR1 and CDR2 sequences are MNHEY and SMNVEV (reference sequence). The CDR3 DNA sequence: TGTGCCAGCAGCCCTGACAGCGGATATGGCTACACCTTC. Translation: CASSPDSGYGYTF.

This sequence joins TRBV18 and TRBJ1-5, with 7 bases identical to TRBD1. Germline CDR1 is KGHSH and CDR2 is LQKENI. This CDR3 region has 14 residues. V was clipped by 6 bases and J by 4 bases; unmatched bases: 6. The CDR3 reads CASSLDRLNQPQHF. The CDR3 DNA sequence: TGTGCCAGCTCTCTGGACAGGCTGAATCAGCCCCAGCATTTT. Filled out from reference TRBV18 and TRBJ1-5, the complete variable domain reads NAGVMQNPRHLVRRRGQEARLRCSPMKGHSHVYWYRQLPEEGLKFMVYLQKENIIDESGMPKERFSAEFPKEGPSILRIQQVVRGDSAAYFCASSLDRLNQPQHFGDGTRLSIL.

This clone was counted only a few times. This sequence joins TRBV29-1 and TRBJ1-1; 11 bases map to TRBD1. The V segment lost 4 bases and the J segment 10 bases; nucleotides outside the gene matches: 8. Germline V lookup: CDR1 SQVTM, CDR2 ANQGSEA. There are 13 residues in the CDR3. This CDR3 reads CSVAQLGQGGAFF. DNA of the CDR3: TGCAGCGTTGCTCAATTGGGACAGGGGGGAGCTTTCTTT. The full variable domain, rest sourced from reference TRBV29-1 and TRBJ1-1, is SAVISQKPSRDICQRGTSLTIQCQVDSQVTMMFWYRQQPGQSLTLIATANQGSEATYESGFVIDKFPISRPNLTFSTLTVSNMSPEDSSIYLCSVAQLGQGGAFFGQGTRLTVV.

The chain carries TRBV5-6 and TRBJ2-3; 7 bases line up with TRBD2. The CDR3 runs to 16 residues. The germline gives CDR1 SGHDT, CDR2 YYEEEE. Germline trimming cut 1 base from V and 0 bases from J; bases unmatched to any gene: 5. As DNA, the CDR3 is TGTGCCAGCAGCTTGAGTTACGGGGGGAGCACAGATACGCAGTATTTT. Protein: CASSLSYGGSTDTQYF.

CDR3 residues: CSAGTDYGYTF. DNA of the CDR3: TGCAGCGCTGGGACAGACTATGGCTACACCTTC. The chain links TRBV29-1 to TRBJ1-2; 7 nucleotides match TRBD1. V was clipped by 7 bases and J by 3 bases; unmatched bases: 2. The CDR3 consists of 11 residues. Germline CDR1 and CDR2: SQVTM and ANQGSEA.

The chain is built from TRBV19 and TRBJ1-5, with unresolved D. Trimming cost V 4 bases and J 7 bases, with 11 bases left between them. This CDR3 is built from 13 residues. Germline V gene data show CDR1 as LNHDA and CDR2 as SQIVND (reference sequence). The CDR3 sequence is CASSSSTPQPQHF. CDR3 sequence (DNA): TGTGCCAGTAGTAGTAGTACGCCACAGCCCCAGCATTTT. Variable domain in full (rest from reference TRBV19 and TRBJ1-5): DGGITQSPKYLFRKEGQNVTLSCEQNLNHDAMYWYRQDPGQGLRLIYYSQIVNDFQKGDIAEGYSVSREKKESFPLTVTSAQKNPTAFYLCASSSSTPQPQHFGDGTRLSIL.

The chain carries TRBV30 and TRBJ1-4; tentatively, D is TRBD1 (5 bases). The CDR3 is made up of 15 amino acids. Per the germline V gene, CDR1 is GTSNPN and CDR2 is SVGIG (reference sequence). V was cut by 5 bases and J by 12 bases, with 25 bases left in between. CDR3 sequence: CAWDRGAGRSPQLFF. Here the CDR3 DNA reads TGTGCCTGGGATCGAGGGGCCGGCCGGTCTCCCCAACTGTTTTTT.

In this sample, this clone turned up a few times. The V and J genes are TRBV6-5 and TRBJ1-6; 8 nucleotides line up with TRBD1. Looked up from germline, CDR1 is MNHEY and CDR2 is SVGAGI. The V segment lost 6 bases and the J segment 7 bases; nucleotides outside the gene matches: 2. The CDR3 sequence is 13 residues long. The CDR3 loop is CASRRQGNSPLHF. For the CDR3, the DNA is TGTGCCAGCAGAAGACAGGGGAATTCACCCCTCCACTTT.

This clone appeared a single time. V is TRBV6-1 and J is TRBJ2-7, with a tentative D call TRBD1 (6 bases). Germline-derived CDR1 and CDR2 are MNHNS and SASEGT. The CDR3 length is 14 residues. Between the trimmed V and J ends, which lost 6 bases and 6 bases, there was a span of 18 bases. CDR3: CASSTPGADVEQYF. The CDR3 DNA sequence: TGTGCCAGCAGCACCCCAGGGGCGGACGTCGAGCAGTACTTC.

This clone has a handful of counts. This chain joins TRBV5-6 and TRBJ1-1; D gene unclear. V dropped 3 bases and J dropped 2 bases, with 14 bases sitting between them. Germline V CDR1 and CDR2: SGHDT, YYEEEE. CDR3 length: 15 amino acids. The CDR3 here is CASSSRVQENTEAFF. CDR3 DNA sequence: TGTGCCAGCAGCTCCCGAGTGCAAGAAAACACTGAAGCTTTCTTT.

CDR3 bases: TGTGCCAGCAATTATCCGGAGCAGTACTTC. Residues: CASNYPEQYF. The rearrangement links TRBV28 to TRBJ2-7; D not certain. Germline V lookup: CDR1 MDHEN, CDR2 SYDVKM. The CDR3 length is 10 residues. Between the trimmed V and J ends, which lost 7 bases and 7 bases, there was a span of 8 bases.

The V gene is TRBV7-8, the J gene TRBJ1-4; 7 bases are shared with TRBD1. Germline CDR1 is SGHVS and CDR2 is FQNEAQ. The CDR3 consists of 15 residues. V lost 5 bases, J lost 7 bases, and 10 bases stayed unmatched. CDR3 sequence reads: CASSLQTGLGEKLFF. The CDR3 coding sequence is TGTGCCAGCAGCCTTCAGACAGGGTTAGGTGAAAAACTGTTTTTT.

The rearrangement joins TRBV19 to TRBJ1-2; no reliable D call. CDR1 is LNHDA, CDR2 SQIVND, per germline (reference sequence). The CDR3 is made up of 13 amino acids. Trimming pared 3 bases from V and 3 bases from J, leaving 8 bases between. CDR3 loop: CASSIMADYGYTF. In DNA form, the CDR3 reads TGTGCCAGTAGTATTATGGCAGACTATGGCTACACCTTC.

The V call is TRBV5-6, the J call TRBJ2-1, with 8 positions matching TRBD1. Germline trimming cut 4 bases from V and 10 bases from J; bases unmatched to any gene: 10. Per germline, CDR1 SGHDT and CDR2 YYEEEE. This CDR3 has 14 amino acids. CDR3 nucleotides: TGTGCCAGCAGCAACGGACAGGGTCGCGAGGAGCAGTTCTTC. This translates into CASSNGQGREEQFF.

The chain carries TRBV6-5 and TRBJ2-7; TRBD1 matches at 7 bases. J lost 2 bases, V lost 6 bases, and 7 bases had no gene match. This CDR3 is built from 14 residues. The germline gives CDR1 MNHEY, CDR2 SVGAGI. CDR3 sequence reads: CASRGTAATYEQYF. The CDR3 nucleotides are TGTGCCAGCAGGGGGACAGCGGCTACCTACGAGCAGTACTTC.

This chain links TRBV11-3 with TRBJ2-5; D is ambiguous. From germline, CDR1 is SGHNT and CDR2 YENEEA. V lost 5 bases and J lost 5, with 15 bases in between. The CDR3 spans 14 residues. The CDR3 is CASSHDGFVETQYF. In nucleotides, the CDR3 is TGTGCCAGCAGCCACGACGGGTTCGTGGAGACCCAGTACTTC.

J is TRBJ1-2 and V is TRBV28; D unresolved. CDR3 length: 15 residues. The V gene lost 6 bases and the J gene lost 8 bases, with 22 bases spanning the gap. Germline V gene lookup returns CDR1 MDHEN and CDR2 SYDVKM. CDR3 residues: CASRIGGVNDRGYTF. In nucleotides, the CDR3 is TGTGCCAGCAGAATCGGCGGGGTAAATGATCGCGGCTACACCTTC.

This rearrangement joins TRBV25-1 to TRBJ2-1; unclear D gene. The germline V and J ends were trimmed by 4 bases and 3 bases, with 4 bases remaining between them. The CDR3 runs 12 residues. Germline lookup yields CDR1 MGHDK and CDR2 SYGVNS. In DNA form, the CDR3 reads TGTGCCAGCAGTGGATACTACAATGAGCAGTTCTTC. Translation gives CASSGYYNEQFF.

This chain joins TRBV2 and TRBJ2-2, with 8 positions matching TRBD1. V dropped 2 bases and J dropped 4; count of bases not matched to a gene: 3. CDR3 length: 15 residues. Germline assignment: CDR1 SNHLY and CDR2 FYNNEI. CDR3 coding DNA: TGTGCCAGCAGTGAACAGGGGGCCGGCACCGGGGAGCTGTTTTTT. Its translation: CASSEQGAGTGELFF. Full variable domain (outside the CDR3, taken from reference TRBV2 and TRBJ2-2): EPEVTQTPSHQVTQMGQEVILRCVPISNHLYFYWYRQILGQKVEFLVSFYNNEISEKSEIFDDQFSVERPDGSNFTLKIRSTKLEDSAMYFCASSEQGAGTGELFFGEGSRLTVL.

The chain has TRBV6-5 and TRBJ1-6; D gene ambiguous. Per the germline V gene, CDR1 is MNHEY and CDR2 is SVGAGI. The CDR3 consists of 13 residues. V lost 4 bases and J 10 bases, leaving 11 bases between the germline ends. The CDR3, as DNA: TGTGCCAGCAGTTCTACGACGCGGTCACCCCTCCACTTT. It specifies CASSSTTRSPLHF.

The chain joins TRBV2 to TRBJ2-2, with 7 bases that match TRBD1. The CDR3 contains 14 residues. Germline V lookup: CDR1 SNHLY, CDR2 FYNNEI. Trimming cost V 4 bases and J 4 bases; bases outside gene matches: 3. The CDR3 loop is CASSGQGVTGELFF. In DNA form, the CDR3 reads TGTGCCAGCAGTGGGCAGGGGGTCACCGGGGAGCTGTTTTTT.

This clone was detected only once. V gene TRBV9 combines with J gene TRBJ2-1; D call uncertain. Trimming cost V 0 bases and J 4 bases, with 2 bases left between them. In germline, CDR1 is SGDLS, CDR2 YYNGEE. The CDR3 covers 12 residues. The CDR3 is CASSVEYNEQFF. CDR3 nucleotide sequence: TGTGCCAGCAGCGTAGAGTACAATGAGCAGTTCTTC.

The chain links TRBV6-1 to TRBJ2-5; 13 nucleotides agree with TRBD2. Germline CDR1 MNHNS, CDR2 SASEGT. Trimming at V came to 3 bases and at J to 2 bases, leaving 0 bases not matched to a gene. The CDR3 is 15 amino acids. CDR3 protein: CASSETSGGQETQYF. The CDR3 region has the DNA TGTGCCAGCAGTGAGACTAGCGGGGGGCAAGAGACCCAGTACTTC.

The chain links TRBV5-5 to TRBJ1-5, with D perhaps TRBD1 (5 bases). The CDR3 loop spans 15 amino acids. Trimming cost V 0 bases and J 4 bases, with 11 bases left between them. Germline lookup yields CDR1 SGHKS and CDR2 YYEKEE (reference sequence). For the CDR3, the DNA is TGTGCCAGCAGCTTGGCCATGGGGGGGAATCAGCCCCAGCATTTT. It codes for CASSLAMGGNQPQHF. Together with reference TRBV5-5 and TRBJ1-5, the CDR3 gives the full variable domain: DAGVTQSPTHLIKTRGQQVTLRCSPISGHKSVSWYQQVLGQGPQFIFQYYEKEERGRGNFPDRFSARQFPNYSSELNVNALLLGDSALYLCASSLAMGGNQPQHFGDGTRLSIL.

CDR3 amino acids: CASSGPSPSYGYTF. The CDR3 coding sequence is TGTGCCAGCAGCGGGCCGAGTCCTTCCTATGGCTACACCTTC. The rearrangement links TRBV9 to TRBJ1-2, with D uncertain. Trimming pared 3 bases from V and 4 bases from J, leaving 13 bases between. Germline assignment: CDR1 SGDLS and CDR2 YYNGEE. The CDR3 covers 14 residues.

CDR3 region: CASSAGQVSDEKLFF. CDR3 bases: TGTGCCAGTAGTGCGGGACAGGTTTCGGATGAAAAACTGTTTTTT. The V gene is TRBV19, the J gene TRBJ1-4, with 8 bases identical to TRBD1. The trim removed 5 bases at V and 6 bases at J, leaving 8 bases unmatched. In germline, CDR1 is LNHDA, CDR2 SQIVND (reference sequence). This CDR3 region has 15 residues.

This clone was picked up one time. The chain has TRBV5-1 and TRBJ2-7, with 11 positions matching TRBD2. CDR1 is SGHRS, CDR2 YFSETQ, per germline. CDR3 length: 16 residues. After removal of 4 bases from V and 5 bases from J, the junction contained 11 bases not matched to a gene. CDR3: CASSLPELAGGHEQYF. CDR3 nucleotide sequence: TGCGCCAGCAGCCTCCCTGAGTTAGCGGGGGGGCACGAGCAGTACTTC.